The present T cell receptor (beta chain) was sequenced within a study of esophageal squamous cell carcinoma under preoperative chemotherapy. In TCRdb, the PCR reads were re-called with MiXCR into one record per CDR3 protein. In the table there are 15,000 to 20,000 distinct CDR3 sequences, 40% to 50% of which are singletons. This CDR3 is built from 16 residues. Germline CDR1 reads SGHVS; CDR2 reads FQNEAQ. Losses at the gene ends were 5 bases for V and 7 bases for J; bases not matched to a gene: 13. Indicated time point: before preoperative PTX-NDP chemotherapy. The clonotype originates from a human donor with esophageal squamous cell carcinoma. The donor label of this sample is uncertain. The specimen was taken from a patient given preoperative chemotherapy. This rearrangement joins TRBV7-8 to TRBJ2-1; TRBD2 matches 8 bases. Here the CDR3 reads CASSAIFARGVNEQFF. In DNA, the CDR3 is TGTGCCAGCAGCGCCATATTTGCGCGGGGGGTGAATGAGCAGTTCTTC.